The T cell receptor (beta chain) under discussion was sequenced for a study of blood T cell repertoires in COVID-19. This clone has just one count. The CDR3 sequence is 13 residues long. Germline CDR1 and CDR2: LGHDT and YNNKEL (reference sequence). The ends were cut back, 4 bases at V and 5 bases at J, with 11 bases in the middle. The study assigned cohorts using participant-reported clinical history. Libraries were prepared by immunoSEQ multiplex PCR; TCRdb keeps only in-frame clonotypes and omits some of them. The sample includes about 160,000 clones, roughly 90% of them seen just once. The sequence derives from a woman in her 50s who had recovered from COVID-19. The chain carries TRBV3-1 (or the pseudogene TRBV3-2) and TRBJ2-5, with D hard to call. Sequenced sample: PBMCs or T cells enriched from blood (not recorded which). CDR3 nucleotide sequence: TGTGCCAGCAGCCTCTACTTGAAGGAGACCCAGTACTTC. It codes for CASSLYLKETQYF.